This TCR beta chain was identified during a study of cytomegalovirus exposure and HLA in healthy donors. Whole-study context: Of all 400 or so donors who were genotyped, around 82% belonged to the Caucasian-associated ancestry cluster. Whole-study findings and limits: Follow-up analysis later connected one missense variant in DCLRE1C with trimming of TCR beta V- and J-genes. A later analysis showed HLA-associated TCR beta chains outstripping equally common others in clonal expansion.

Germline CDR1 is SGHTA and CDR2 is FQGNSA. This CDR3 is 15 amino acids long. V lost 1 base, J lost 1 base, and 1 base stayed unmatched. PCR involved 60 Vbeta and 13 Jbeta primers. TCRdb's table, derived via immunoSEQ multiplex PCR, lists solely in-frame clones and lacks some. The sample lists around 120,000 clones; about 75% were seen once. Comments on this clone: The target antigen is unknown.

Material: PBMCs. V is TRBV7-2 and J is TRBJ1-5; TRBD1 agrees at 7 bases. The receptor was isolated from a man in his sixties in good health and CMV-seropositive. CDR3 sequence reads: CASSLVGQSNQPQHF. The DNA of the CDR3 is TGTGCCAGCAGCTTAGTGGGACAGAGCAATCAGCCCCAGCATTTT. Full variable domain (outside the CDR3, taken from reference TRBV7-2 and TRBJ1-5): GAGVSQSPSNKVTEKGKDVELRCDPISGHTALYWYRQSLGQGLEFLIYFQGNSAPDKSGLPSDRFSAERTGGSVSTLTIQRTQQEDSAVYLCASSLVGQSNQPQHFGDGTRLSIL.